The 8 T cell receptor beta chains in this list originate from one sample, sequenced in a study of cytomegalovirus exposure and HLA in healthy donors. The primer mix had 60 Vbeta and 13 Jbeta primers. The table came from immunoSEQ multiplex PCR; TCRdb's copy has only in-frame clones and leaves some out. The table records about 120,000 clones, about 80% of them present only once. Specimen: PBMCs. These receptors were obtained from a middle-aged woman in good health and CMV-seropositive.

This chain joins TRBV4-1 and TRBJ1-2, with 9 bases that match TRBD1. After removal of 0 bases from V and 3 bases from J, the junction contained 5 bases not matched to a gene. The V gene's germline CDR1 is MGHRA and CDR2 YSYEKL. The CDR3 runs 16 residues. The DNA for the CDR3 is TGCGCCAGCAGCCAAGATCCCGGACAGGGGTACTATGGCTACACCTTC. Translated, it gives CASSQDPGQGYYGYTF.

The genes are TRBV28 and TRBJ2-7, with 13 bases that match TRBD2. The CDR3 has 15 residues. V lost 6 bases and J lost 7; bases outside the gene matches: 9. Germline-derived CDR1 and CDR2 are MDHEN and SYDVKM. The CDR3 sequence: CASRPTSGGAGEQYF. The CDR3 DNA reads TGTGCCAGCAGACCAACTAGCGGGGGGGCGGGGGAGCAGTACTTC.

The rearrangement joins TRBV6-1 to TRBJ1-5, with no clear D. The CDR3 consists of 12 residues. V gave up 2 bases and J gave up 6 bases, with 5 bases separating them. Germline lookup yields CDR1 MNHNS and CDR2 SASEGT. CDR3 DNA: TGTGCCAGCAGTGAATTAGTTCAGCCCCAGCATTTT. Translated, it gives CASSELVQPQHF.

This clone was seen once. V is TRBV12-5 and J is TRBJ2-1; 9 bases agree with TRBD1. Germline-derived CDR1 and CDR2 are LGHNT and FRNRAP. The CDR3 consists of 15 residues. Trimming at V came to 1 base and at J to 4 bases, leaving 2 bases not matched to a gene. CDR3 nucleotide sequence: TGTGCTAGTGGTTTGGAAGGACAGGGGTACAATGAGCAGTTCTTC. Its translation: CASGLEGQGYNEQFF.

Here the CDR3 DNA reads TGCGCCAGCAGCCAAGTTGGGGGGAACTACGAGCAGTACTTC. Translation gives CASSQVGGNYEQYF. J is TRBJ2-7 and V is TRBV4-1, with D perhaps matching TRBD2 (6 bases). The CDR3 spans 14 residues. V shed 1 base and J shed 3 bases, with 10 bases lying between them. Germline assignment: CDR1 MGHRA and CDR2 YSYEKL.

This chain uses TRBV9 with TRBJ2-1, with 15 bases lining up with TRBD2. The length of the CDR3 is 16 residues. Germline CDR1 SGDLS, CDR2 YYNGEE. The J segment lost 8 bases and the V segment lost 3 bases, leaving 6 bases of the junction unmatched. The chain's CDR3 is CASSAWTSGGAHEQFF. The CDR3 region has the DNA TGTGCCAGCAGCGCCTGGACTAGCGGGGGGGCACATGAGCAGTTCTTC. Using reference TRBV9 and TRBJ2-1 for the parts outside the CDR3, the full variable domain is DSGVTQTPKHLITATGQRVTLRCSPRSGDLSVYWYQQSLDQGLQFLIQYYNGEERAKGNILERFSAQQFPDLHSELNLSSLELGDSALYFCASSAWTSGGAHEQFFGPGTRLTVL.

J is TRBJ2-7 and V is TRBV4-1; the match to TRBD2 covers 8 bases. The CDR3 length is 16 residues. Germline CDR1 is MGHRA and CDR2 is YSYEKL. V lost 2 bases, J lost 3 bases, and 9 bases stayed unmatched. The CDR3 spells CASSQSLTSGFYEQYF. In DNA, the CDR3 is TGCGCCAGCAGCCAATCTCTTACTAGCGGATTCTACGAGCAGTACTTC.

The chain is built from TRBV4-1 and TRBJ2-6, with 7 bases that match TRBD2. This CDR3 comprises 17 residues. V trimming: 1 base; J trimming: 4 bases; junction bases outside the gene matches: 7. The germline V gene encodes CDR1 MGHRA and CDR2 YSYEKL. CDR3 nucleotide sequence: TGCGCCAGCAGCCAAGGGGGAGGGAGAGCGGGGGCCAACGTCCTGACTTTC. This codes for CASSQGGGRAGANVLTF.